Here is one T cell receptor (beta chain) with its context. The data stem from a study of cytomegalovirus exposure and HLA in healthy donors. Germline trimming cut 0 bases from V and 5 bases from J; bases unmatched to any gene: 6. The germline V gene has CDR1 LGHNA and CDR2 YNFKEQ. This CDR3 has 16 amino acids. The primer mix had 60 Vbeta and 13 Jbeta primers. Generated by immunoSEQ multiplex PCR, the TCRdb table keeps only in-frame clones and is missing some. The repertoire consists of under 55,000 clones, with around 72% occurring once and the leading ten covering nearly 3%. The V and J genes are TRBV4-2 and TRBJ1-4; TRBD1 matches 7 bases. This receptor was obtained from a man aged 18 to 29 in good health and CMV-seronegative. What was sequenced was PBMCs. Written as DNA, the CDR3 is TGTGCCAGCAGCCAAGAAAAGGACAGGCCAAATGAAAAACTGTTTTTT. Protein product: CASSQEKDRPNEKLFF.